This TCR beta chain was sequenced in a study of T cell repertoires in cytomegalovirus infection. About the research overall: An indication of both CMV infection and matching HLA type came from public TCR beta signatures.

Germline-derived CDR1 and CDR2 are MDHEN and SYDVKM. CDR3 length: 16 residues. With 1 base clipped from V and 2 bases from J, the junction kept 4 bases outside the gene matches. TCRdb itself ran the reads through MiXCR, one entry per CDR3 protein. The sample lists some 230,000 distinct CDR3 sequences; roughly 22% were seen once. This clonotype was picked up many times. The antigen is unknown. Whole-study results and caveats: The cumulative frequency of public TCR beta families distinguished individuals who carried CMV together with the relevant HLA. Dominating the ex vivo response were TCR beta clonotypes that were CMV-specific and HLA-C-restricted.

The rearrangement links TRBV28 to TRBJ2-5, with TRBD2 matching over 10 bases. Sequencing input: CD8+ T cells from PBMCs. This clonotype was sampled from a human donor in good health (CMV status not recorded). Some clones in this sample may be carry-over from other donors' samples. CDR3 protein: CASSLSLAGPQETQYF. The CDR3 DNA is TGTGCCAGCAGTTTATCACTAGCGGGGCCGCAAGAGACCCAGTACTTC.